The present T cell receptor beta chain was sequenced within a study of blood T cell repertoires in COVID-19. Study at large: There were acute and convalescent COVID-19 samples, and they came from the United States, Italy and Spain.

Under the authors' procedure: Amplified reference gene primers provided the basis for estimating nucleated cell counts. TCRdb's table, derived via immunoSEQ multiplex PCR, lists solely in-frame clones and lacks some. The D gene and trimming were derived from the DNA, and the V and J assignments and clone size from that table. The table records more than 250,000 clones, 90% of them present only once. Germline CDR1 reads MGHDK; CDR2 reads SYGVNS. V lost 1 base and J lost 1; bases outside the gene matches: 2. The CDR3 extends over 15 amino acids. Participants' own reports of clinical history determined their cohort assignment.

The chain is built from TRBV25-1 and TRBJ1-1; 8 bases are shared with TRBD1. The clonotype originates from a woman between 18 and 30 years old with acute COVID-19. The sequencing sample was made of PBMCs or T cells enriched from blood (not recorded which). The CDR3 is CASSELTGANTEAFF. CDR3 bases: TGTGCCAGCAGTGAATTGACAGGGGCGAACACTGAAGCTTTCTTT.